A single sample is the source of the 23 T cell receptor beta chains below, sequenced in a study of response to subunit inactivated influenza vaccine. TCRdb ran MiXCR on the RT-PCR reads and lists one entry per CDR3 protein. Among about 300,000 distinct CDR3 sequences listed, approximately 20% were seen once. Sequenced material: PBMCs from blood, taken 21 months after vaccination. The receptors originated from a man between 50 and 75 years old who received an inactivated influenza vaccine.

This clonotype turned up a few times. V usage is TRBV15 and J usage is TRBJ2-7; no definite D call. The CDR3 is made up of 13 amino acids. V dropped 0 bases and J dropped 6 bases, with 9 bases sitting between them. Germline CDR1 and CDR2: LNHNV and YYDKDF (reference sequence). The CDR3 coding sequence is TGTGCCACCAGCAGAGATAGAGCACCCGAGCAGTACTTC. This codes for CATSRDRAPEQYF.

This clonotype has a handful of counts. The chain has TRBV19 and TRBJ1-5; the D is unclear. V lost 10 bases to trimming and J lost 2 bases, with 18 bases between them. Germline lookup yields CDR1 LNHDA and CDR2 SQIVND (reference sequence). This CDR3 comprises 15 residues. CDR3 residues: CATRGGIEGNQPQHF. The CDR3, as DNA: TGTGCCACTCGAGGAGGGATAGAAGGCAATCAGCCCCAGCATTTT.

The table lists this clonotype with a few counts. The chain links TRBV20-1 to TRBJ1-1; D is unresolved. This CDR3 contains 13 residues. The V and J ends lost 0 bases and 7 bases respectively, with 12 bases between them. Per the germline V gene, CDR1 is DFQATT and CDR2 is SNEGSKA (reference sequence). The CDR3 coding sequence is TGCAGTGCTAGAGAGGGTACCCACCTTGAAGCTTTCTTT. It translates to CSAREGTHLEAFF.

This clonotype was seen a few times. This rearrangement joins TRBV30 to TRBJ1-1; TRBD1 is a possible D gene (6 bases). V lost 2 bases to trimming and J lost 8 bases, with 12 bases between them. This CDR3 has 12 amino acids. Germline loops: CDR1 GTSNPN, CDR2 SVGIG (reference sequence). The CDR3 loop reads CAWSLTGTEAFF. CDR3 sequence (DNA): TGTGCCTGGAGTCTCACAGGGACCGAAGCTTTCTTT.

The sample holds many counts of this clonotype. This chain links TRBV29-1 with TRBJ1-6; maybe TRBD1 (6 bases). Per the germline V gene, CDR1 is SQVTM and CDR2 is ANQGSEA. Trimming cost V 7 bases and J 7 bases, with 11 bases left between them. The CDR3 runs to 12 residues. CDR3 loop: CSARQGNSPLHF. The CDR3 DNA sequence: TGCAGCGCCCGCCAGGGGAATTCACCCCTCCACTTT.

This chain uses TRBV20-1 with TRBJ1-2; 8 bases align to TRBD1. Germline V gene lookup returns CDR1 DFQATT and CDR2 SNEGSKA (reference sequence). This CDR3 is 14 amino acids long. J lost 4 bases, V lost 6 bases, and 10 bases had no gene match. Written as DNA, the CDR3 is TGCAGTGCCTCACATTCGGACAGGGCCTATGGCTACACCTTC. Translation gives CSASHSDRAYGYTF.

The table lists this clonotype with a few counts. The rearrangement uses TRBV15 and TRBJ1-2; tentative D call: TRBD1 (6 bases). Between the trimmed V and J ends, which lost 2 bases and 5 bases, there was a span of 15 bases. From germline, CDR1 is LNHNV and CDR2 YYDKDF (reference sequence). The CDR3 loop spans 15 amino acids. This CDR3 reads CATSRRQDIQYGYTF. CDR3 DNA: TGTGCCACCAGCAGACGACAGGATATCCAATATGGCTACACCTTC.

This clonotype showed up just a few times. This sequence joins TRBV3-1 and TRBJ1-4; D is undetermined. The CDR3 loop spans 14 amino acids. The V gene lost 2 bases and the J gene lost 1 base, with 5 bases spanning the gap. Germline CDR1 reads LGHDT; CDR2 reads YNNKEL (reference sequence). The CDR3 sequence is CASSQSGTNEKLFF. The CDR3 nucleotides are TGTGCCAGCAGCCAAAGTGGAACTAATGAAAAACTGTTTTTT.

The DNA of the CDR3 is TGTGCCAGGGGTGGAGAGACCCAGTACTTC. Its protein is CARGGETQYF. The chain joins TRBV2 to TRBJ2-5; D is ambiguous. The CDR3 totals 10 residues. Per germline, CDR1 SNHLY and CDR2 FYNNEI. V lost 9 bases to trimming and J lost 4 bases, with 6 bases between them.

V is TRBV19 and J is TRBJ1-1, with a tentative D call TRBD1 (5 bases). V was shortened by 8 bases and J by 7 bases, with 17 bases between the two germline ends. CDR3 length: 13 residues. The germline V gene has CDR1 LNHDA and CDR2 SQIVND (reference sequence). The CDR3 nucleotides are TGTGCCAGTGGGGATTGGGACGGTGGTGAAGCTTTCTTT. This encodes CASGDWDGGEAFF.

This clonotype was picked up many times. CDR3 in DNA: TGTGCCAGCGGAACAGGACTTTTCTCTGGAAACACCATATATTTT. Amino acid sequence: CASGTGLFSGNTIYF. The rearrangement joins TRBV4-2 to TRBJ1-3; tentatively, D is TRBD1 (5 bases). V gave up 8 bases and J gave up 0 bases, with 14 bases separating them. This CDR3 has 15 amino acids. CDR1 LGHNA and CDR2 YNFKEQ come from the germline V gene.

This clonotype was seen a few times. The chain uses TRBV2 and TRBJ1-1, with a tentative D call TRBD1 (5 bases). The CDR3 sequence is 13 residues long. In germline, CDR1 is SNHLY, CDR2 FYNNEI. V lost 10 bases to trimming and J lost 3 bases, with 15 bases between them. The CDR3: CAKQRRGHTEAFF. The CDR3 DNA reads TGTGCCAAACAGCGTCGGGGACACACTGAAGCTTTCTTT. The full variable domain, its missing parts supplied by reference TRBV2 and TRBJ1-1, is EPEVTQTPSHQVTQMGQEVILRCVPISNHLYFYWYRQILGQKVEFLVSFYNNEISEKSEIFDDQFSVERPDGSNFTLKIRSTKLEDSAMYFCAKQRRGHTEAFFGQGTRLTVV.

This clonotype has a handful of counts. The chain carries TRBV5-1 and TRBJ1-1; D gene ambiguous. The CDR3 consists of 15 residues. Germline-derived CDR1 and CDR2 are SGHRS and YFSETQ. Trimming cost V 0 bases and J 1 base, with 10 bases left between them. The CDR3 coding sequence is TGCGCCAGCAGCTTGGTCCCCAGAGAGAACACTGAAGCTTTCTTT. Its protein is CASSLVPRENTEAFF.

This clonotype was seen a few times. The chain couples TRBV5-1 to TRBJ1-1; D is perhaps TRBD1 (5 bases). Germline V gene lookup returns CDR1 SGHRS and CDR2 YFSETQ. V shed 3 bases and J shed 2 bases, with 11 bases lying between them. The length of the CDR3 is 14 residues. The CDR3 nucleotides read TGCGCCAGCAGCTCGGGGGTCGGAAACACTGAAGCTTTCTTT. Protein sequence: CASSSGVGNTEAFF.

This clonotype was detected only a few times. The chain uses TRBV5-4 and TRBJ1-3, with 10 nucleotides matching TRBD1. The CDR3 contains 15 residues. V lost 4 bases and J lost 4; bases outside the gene matches: 5. The germline CDR1 and CDR2 sequences are SGHNT and YYREEE (reference sequence). The CDR3 here is CASSPGTGVGNTIYF. The CDR3 DNA sequence: TGTGCCAGCAGCCCCGGGACAGGGGTAGGAAACACCATATATTTT.

The chain carries TRBV12-3 or TRBV12-4 and TRBJ2-1, with D possibly TRBD2 on 5 matching bases. The CDR3 contains 14 residues. Between the trimmed V and J ends, which lost 4 bases and 6 bases, there was a span of 13 bases. CDR3 protein: CASSWSEGSNEQFF. The CDR3, as DNA: TGTGCCAGCAGTTGGTCAGAGGGTTCCAATGAGCAGTTCTTC.

This clonotype was recorded a few times. This chain uses TRBV5-1 with TRBJ1-1; 8 nucleotides match TRBD1. The CDR3 is 15 amino acids. V shed 4 bases, J shed 4 bases, and the junction held 9 bases outside the gene matches. From germline, CDR1 is SGHRS and CDR2 YFSETQ. The CDR3: CASSETGTGGTEAFF. The CDR3 coding sequence is TGCGCCAGCAGCGAAACCGGGACAGGCGGCACTGAAGCTTTCTTT.

This clonotype turned up a few times. The chain employs TRBV9 and TRBJ2-7, with 7 nucleotides matching TRBD1. J lost 2 bases, V lost 3 bases, and 2 bases had no gene match. The CDR3 extends over 13 amino acids. The germline V gene encodes CDR1 SGDLS and CDR2 YYNGEE. The DNA for the CDR3 is TGTGCCAGCAGCGCGGGACAGACCTACGAGCAGTACTTC. Its protein product is CASSAGQTYEQYF.

The V gene is TRBV20-1, the J gene TRBJ2-2; 7 bases align to TRBD2. The CDR3 length is 15 residues. V trimming: 7 bases; J trimming: 2 bases; junction bases outside the gene matches: 10. CDR1 DFQATT and CDR2 SNEGSKA come from the germline V gene (reference sequence). The CDR3 sequence is CSVGLAELNTGELFF. The CDR3 DNA reads as TGCAGTGTAGGGCTAGCGGAGCTCAACACCGGGGAGCTGTTTTTT.

This clonotype was counted only a few times. J is TRBJ1-6 and V is TRBV5-1; possibly TRBD1 for D (6 bases). Germline CDR1 is SGHRS and CDR2 is YFSETQ. Trimming removed 0 bases at V and 14 bases at J, with 18 bases between. CDR3 size: 15 residues. Here the CDR3 reads CASSLGQASGDSLHF. CDR3 sequence (DNA): TGCGCCAGCAGCTTGGGACAGGCTTCGGGCGATTCCCTCCACTTT.

This clonotype has ten or more counts. The chain recombines TRBV10-3 with TRBJ2-1, with 8 nucleotides matching TRBD2. Germline assignment: CDR1 ENHRY and CDR2 SYGVKD. With V trimmed by 10 bases and J by 4 bases, 9 bases remained unmatched. This CDR3 is built from 14 residues. The CDR3 loop is CATRYSGVYNEQFF. In DNA, the CDR3 is TGTGCCACAAGGTATAGCGGGGTTTACAATGAGCAGTTCTTC.

This clonotype was recorded once. The J gene is TRBJ2-4, the V gene TRBV12-3 or TRBV12-4; a possible D gene is TRBD1 (5 bases). CDR3 length equals 13 residues. Trimming left V 7 bases short and J 6 bases short, with 13 bases between. The CDR3 is CASNEGVLNIQYF. Here the CDR3 DNA reads TGTGCCAGCAACGAAGGGGTTTTAAACATTCAGTACTTC.

This clonotype was detected a few times. The chain joins TRBV6-1 to TRBJ1-1; 7 nucleotides agree with TRBD1. V dropped 6 bases and J dropped 7; count of bases not matched to a gene: 14. The CDR3 extends over 15 amino acids. Per germline, CDR1 MNHNS and CDR2 SASEGT. CDR3 coding DNA: TGTGCCAGCAGGCGGACAGGAGTTGGTTTCAATGAAGCTTTCTTT. Translated: CASRRTGVGFNEAFF.